Each of the 11 T cell receptor beta chains below was sequenced from the same sample in a study of blood T cell repertoires in COVID-19. Measured with immunoSEQ multiplex PCR; TCRdb has only the in-frame clones, and not every one. The profile covers approximately 33,000 clones, with roughly 88% appearing a single time and 7% to 9.5% taken by the ten largest. The sequencing sample was made of peripheral blood. These receptors all stem from a man aged 60-69 years with COVID-19, enrolled during active disease.

The rearrangement joins TRBV11-2 to TRBJ1-5; 10 bases fit TRBD1. V was pared by 5 bases and J by 6 bases, with 7 bases of the junction left unmatched. The CDR3 spans 15 residues. CDR1 and CDR2 (germline): SGHAT, FQNNGV. The CDR3: CASSHGTGDSQPQHF. In nucleotides, the CDR3 is TGTGCCAGCAGCCACGGGACAGGGGATAGTCAGCCCCAGCATTTT.

The chain couples TRBV2 to TRBJ2-5, with 13 bases that match TRBD2. J was trimmed by 5 bases and V by 3 bases; bases with no gene match: 9. Germline V gives CDR1 SNHLY, CDR2 FYNNEI. CDR3 length: 17 residues. The CDR3 region is CASSDGTSGKRGETQYF. The CDR3 DNA reads TGTGCCAGCAGTGACGGGACTAGCGGGAAAAGGGGTGAGACCCAGTACTTC.

The rearrangement uses TRBV6-5 and TRBJ1-3; 9 positions agree with TRBD1. Germline V lookup: CDR1 MNHEY, CDR2 SVGAGI. The junction had 3 bases not matched to a gene; V was cut back by 5 bases and J by 10 bases. The CDR3 runs to 12 residues. CDR3 DNA sequence: TGTGCCAGCAGTCCAGACAGGGGGACCATATATTTT. It translates to CASSPDRGTIYF.

The J gene is TRBJ1-5, the V gene TRBV4-1; unclear D gene. CDR1 is MGHRA, CDR2 YSYEKL, per germline. This CDR3 spans 14 amino acids. V lost 1 base to trimming and J lost 4 bases, with 8 bases between them. Here the CDR3 DNA reads TGCGCCAGCAGCCAAGGCAGTTTGAATCAGCCCCAGCATTTT. Residues: CASSQGSLNQPQHF.

This rearrangement joins TRBV9 to TRBJ2-3; 9 nucleotides align to TRBD2. CDR1 is SGDLS and CDR2 is YYNGEE in the germline V gene. The CDR3 has 15 residues. V lost 2 bases to trimming and J lost 6 bases; unmatched junction nucleotides: 7. The CDR3 here is CASSVAGAGGDTQYF. CDR3 nucleotide sequence: TGTGCCAGCAGCGTGGCGGGAGCGGGAGGTGATACGCAGTATTTT.

The rearrangement uses TRBV28 and TRBJ1-5; the D is unclear. V lost 7 bases and J lost 5, with 12 bases in between. CDR3 size: 13 residues. The germline V gene has CDR1 MDHEN and CDR2 SYDVKM. In DNA, the CDR3 is TGTGCCAGCACCCAGAGCGGAGATCAGCCCCAGCATTTT. It translates to CASTQSGDQPQHF.

The V and J genes are TRBV5-4 and TRBJ1-2, with D unresolved. Trimming cost V 5 bases and J 4 bases, with 18 bases left between them. Germline-derived CDR1 and CDR2 are SGHNT and YYREEE (reference sequence). The CDR3 has 15 amino acids. The CDR3 here is CASSILGGEFYGYTF. DNA of the CDR3: TGTGCCAGCAGTATCCTAGGAGGAGAGTTCTATGGCTACACCTTC.

The chain employs TRBV7-2 and TRBJ2-7, with 7 bases identical to TRBD2. The junction had 7 bases not matched to a gene; V was cut back by 8 bases and J by 0 bases. Germline CDR1 is SGHTA and CDR2 is FQGNSA. CDR3 length equals 14 residues. In nucleotides, the CDR3 is TGTGCCAGCCTGCGGGAGTTGGCCTCCTACGAGCAGTACTTC. It encodes CASLRELASYEQYF.

The count of this clone is one. This chain links TRBV4-1 with TRBJ2-7, with 9 positions matching TRBD1. J was trimmed by 3 bases and V by 1 base; bases with no gene match: 1. The germline V gene has CDR1 MGHRA and CDR2 YSYEKL. The CDR3 has 14 residues. CDR3 loop: CASSQGQGVYEQYF. CDR3 coding DNA: TGCGCCAGCAGCCAAGGACAGGGGGTCTACGAGCAGTACTTC.

J is TRBJ1-5 and V is TRBV2; D possibly corresponds to TRBD1 (6 bases). In germline, CDR1 is SNHLY, CDR2 FYNNEI. The CDR3 consists of 15 residues. The germline V and J ends were trimmed by 6 bases and 0 bases, with 12 bases remaining between them. The CDR3 nucleotides are TGTGCCAGCAGATGGACAGCAAATAGCAATCAGCCCCAGCATTTT. It specifies CASRWTANSNQPQHF.

The chain uses TRBV28 and TRBJ2-7; 8 bases line up with TRBD1. CDR3 size: 14 residues. The V gene's germline CDR1 is MDHEN and CDR2 SYDVKM. V lost 2 bases and J lost 5; bases outside the gene matches: 5. The CDR3 DNA sequence: TGTGCCAGCAGTTTAACGGACAGGGTCCACGAGCAGTACTTC. This codes for CASSLTDRVHEQYF.